The 29 T cell receptor beta chains listed next were all sequenced from one sample in a study of blood T cell repertoires in COVID-19. Here immunoSEQ multiplex PCR was the method, and the copy in TCRdb shows in-frame clones only, minus some. The top ten hold approximately 1.2% of the sample, which has under 200,000 clones, around 82% seen once. Sequences were obtained from peripheral blood. Every receptor here comes from a man between 60 and 75 years old who had recovered from COVID-19.

The V gene is TRBV3-1 (or the pseudogene TRBV3-2), the J gene TRBJ2-5, with D perhaps TRBD1 (5 bases). Trimming took 1 base from V and 1 from J, leaving 7 bases between them. This CDR3 has 14 residues. Germline CDR1 reads LGHDT; CDR2 reads YNNKEL (reference sequence). CDR3 DNA: TGTGCCAGCAGCCAAGTACAGGCCCAAGAGACCCAGTACTTC. The encoded protein is CASSQVQAQETQYF.

A note on this clone: The junction departs from the called germline gene at one end, perhaps through a read error. The chain uses TRBV7-7 and TRBJ2-2; the match to TRBD1 covers 7 bases. CDR3 size: 16 residues. Per germline, CDR1 SSHAT and CDR2 FNYEAQ (reference sequence). The CDR3 protein is CASSPRTGANTGELFF. CDR3 DNA: TGTGCTAGCAGCCCCCGGACAGGTGCGAACACCGGGGAGCTGTTTTTT.

The chain combines TRBV11-1 with TRBJ2-7, with a possible D match to TRBD1 (6 bases). The CDR3 covers 13 residues. Trimming removed 4 bases at V and 3 bases at J, with 10 bases between. Germline V gives CDR1 SGHAT, CDR2 FQDESV (reference sequence). For the CDR3, the DNA is TGTGCCAGCAGCTCCGGACAGTTCTACGAGCAGTACTTC. Translation gives CASSSGQFYEQYF. Combining the CDR3 with reference TRBV11-1 and TRBJ2-7 gives the whole variable domain EAEVAQSPRYKITEKSQAVAFWCDPISGHATLYWYRQILGQGPELLVQFQDESVVDDSQLPKDRFSAERLKGVDSTLKIQPAELGDSAMYLCASSSGQFYEQYFGPGTRLTVT.

The chain has TRBV29-1 and TRBJ2-5, with a weak D call TRBD1 (7 bases). CDR1 is SQVTM and CDR2 is ANQGSEA in the germline V gene. The CDR3 sequence is 14 residues long. Trimming left V 6 bases short and J 1 base short, with 15 bases between. This CDR3 is CSVRQGGGQETQYF. The CDR3 DNA sequence: TGCAGCGTCCGACAGGGAGGAGGCCAAGAGACCCAGTACTTC.

This sequence joins TRBV7-2 and TRBJ1-2, with D maybe TRBD1 (5 bases). CDR1 and CDR2 from the germline V gene are SGHTA and FQGNSA. This CDR3 contains 15 residues. V shed 5 bases and J shed 6 bases, with 19 bases lying between them. The CDR3 region has the DNA TGTGCCAGCAGCACTCCTGGGCAGGGAGGGGATGGCTACACCTTC. This sequence encodes CASSTPGQGGDGYTF.

The rearrangement uses TRBV5-1 and TRBJ1-3; D may be TRBD1 (5 bases). Germline CDR1 and CDR2: SGHRS and YFSETQ. The CDR3 extends over 14 amino acids. The V end lost 0 bases, the J end lost 3 bases, and 7 bases lay between the germline ends. CDR3 DNA sequence: TGCGCCAGCAGCTTGGACGGGGGTGGAAACACCATATATTTT. It translates to CASSLDGGGNTIYF.

The chain has TRBV9 and TRBJ2-7, with TRBD1 matching over 9 bases. Germline CDR1 reads SGDLS; CDR2 reads YYNGEE. The CDR3 is made up of 14 amino acids. The V segment lost 4 bases and the J segment 4 bases; nucleotides outside the gene matches: 6. The CDR3 protein is CASSRGTGLYEQYF. CDR3 DNA sequence: TGTGCCAGCAGCCGCGGGACAGGGTTGTACGAGCAGTACTTC.

The rearrangement uses TRBV6-5 and TRBJ1-2; 9 nucleotides align to TRBD1. The CDR3 sequence is 15 residues long. V trimming: 9 bases; J trimming: 5 bases; junction bases outside the gene matches: 13. CDR1 MNHEY and CDR2 SVGAGI come from the germline V gene. Here the CDR3 reads CASKASGQGQYGYTF. The CDR3, as DNA: TGTGCCAGTAAAGCCTCAGGACAGGGGCAATATGGCTACACCTTC.

This chain joins TRBV7-2 and TRBJ2-7; TRBD1 matches at 7 bases. Germline V gene lookup returns CDR1 SGHTA and CDR2 FQGNSA. The CDR3 totals 15 residues. Trimming cost V 2 bases and J 6 bases; bases outside gene matches: 10. The CDR3 DNA sequence: TGTGCCAGCAGCTTACGAGGGGGCCTTCTTAGCGAGCAGTACTTC. Residues: CASSLRGGLLSEQYF.

CDR3 loop: CASSLTGQNYGYTF. The CDR3 coding sequence is TGCGCCAGCAGCTTGACAGGGCAGAACTATGGCTACACCTTC. The chain carries TRBV5-1 and TRBJ1-2, with D possibly matching TRBD1 (6 bases). Between the trimmed V and J ends, which lost 1 base and 2 bases, there was a span of 9 bases. The CDR3 runs 14 residues. Germline V CDR1 and CDR2: SGHRS, YFSETQ.

The rearrangement uses TRBV7-3 and TRBJ1-1; D remains ambiguous. Germline V gene lookup returns CDR1 SGHTA and CDR2 FQGTGA. V was clipped by 0 bases and J by 0 bases, with 5 bases between them. The CDR3 totals 14 residues. This CDR3 is CASSLTAMNTEAFF. The CDR3 DNA reads TGTGCCAGCAGCTTAACAGCCATGAACACTGAAGCTTTCTTT.

The genes are TRBV12-3 or TRBV12-4 and TRBJ2-7, with unresolved D. Trimming stripped 5 bases from V and 0 bases from J, with 5 bases between. There are 12 residues in the CDR3. The chain's CDR3 is CASSPYSYEQYF. The CDR3 DNA is TGTGCCAGCAGTCCCTACTCCTACGAGCAGTACTTC.

V usage is TRBV9 and J usage is TRBJ2-1, with 10 bases identical to TRBD2. With V trimmed by 4 bases and J by 7 bases, 11 bases remained unmatched. CDR1 and CDR2 (germline): SGDLS, YYNGEE. This CDR3 region has 16 residues. CDR3 residues: CASSPRGVAGGNEQFF. In DNA form, the CDR3 reads TGTGCCAGCAGCCCCCGAGGGGTAGCGGGGGGAAATGAGCAGTTCTTC.

The chain couples TRBV5-1 to TRBJ2-7; D might be TRBD1 (5 bases). V lost 0 bases to trimming and J lost 5 bases, with 12 bases between them. Germline V gene lookup returns CDR1 SGHRS and CDR2 YFSETQ. This CDR3 has 14 amino acids. The CDR3 DNA reads as TGCGCCAGCAGCTTGGATCAGGGTCCCAACGAGCAGTACTTC. It specifies CASSLDQGPNEQYF.

A single count supports this clone. This chain joins TRBV27 and TRBJ1-1, with 7 positions matching TRBD1. In germline, CDR1 is MNHEY, CDR2 SMNVEV (reference sequence). The CDR3 spans 14 residues. The V and J ends lost 5 bases and 4 bases, in that order; junction bases with no gene match: 7. CDR3 protein: CASSDRDRVTEAFF. The CDR3 coding sequence is TGTGCCAGCAGTGACCGGGACAGAGTCACTGAAGCTTTCTTT.

The genes are TRBV10-3 and TRBJ2-7, with 9 nucleotides matching TRBD1. Germline V gene data show CDR1 as ENHRY and CDR2 as SYGVKD. The CDR3 spans 13 residues. The V segment lost 5 bases and the J segment 4 bases; nucleotides outside the gene matches: 3. The CDR3 DNA sequence: TGTGCCATCAGTTGGGGACAGGGATACGAGCAGTACTTC. It translates to CAISWGQGYEQYF.

The chain carries TRBV7-9 and TRBJ1-2; TRBD1 aligns across 7 bases. The junction had 11 bases not matched to a gene; V was cut back by 2 bases and J by 2 bases. From germline, CDR1 is SEHNR and CDR2 FQNEAQ (reference sequence). This CDR3 region has 17 residues. The CDR3: CASSLSDRANLNYGYTF. CDR3 coding DNA: TGTGCCAGCAGCTTATCTGACAGGGCGAATCTGAACTATGGCTACACCTTC.

CDR3 in DNA: TGTGCCAGCAGACGGTCCAGCGGGGTCGGGAATGAGCAGTTCTTC. It yields the protein CASRRSSGVGNEQFF. The J gene is TRBJ2-1, the V gene TRBV27, with 7 bases lining up with TRBD2. The CDR3 has 15 residues. V lost 6 bases to trimming and J lost 7 bases; unmatched junction nucleotides: 12. Germline lookup yields CDR1 MNHEY and CDR2 SMNVEV (reference sequence).

This clone showed up just a few times. The chain employs TRBV6-5 and TRBJ1-1; a weak D match, TRBD1 (5 bases). Germline V gives CDR1 MNHEY, CDR2 SVGAGI. Trimming stripped 4 bases from V and 1 base from J, with 10 bases between. The CDR3 covers 14 residues. CDR3 DNA: TGTGCCAGCAGTTTGCAGGGCAGGAACACTGAAGCTTTCTTT. This gives the protein CASSLQGRNTEAFF.

The chain joins TRBV2 to TRBJ2-7; D call uncertain. CDR1 is SNHLY and CDR2 is FYNNEI in the germline V gene. This CDR3 region has 13 residues. With 0 bases removed from V and 3 bases from J, the gap between germline ends came to 6 bases. This CDR3 is CASSEAPGYEQYF. The CDR3 region has the DNA TGTGCCAGCAGTGAAGCGCCCGGCTACGAGCAGTACTTC.

J is TRBJ2-2 and V is TRBV6-4, with 9 bases aligning to TRBD2. The CDR3 sequence is 14 residues long. Germline trimming cut 4 bases from V and 3 bases from J; bases unmatched to any gene: 0. Germline values: CDR1 MRHNA, CDR2 SNTAGT. The CDR3 is CASSASGDTGELFF. DNA of the CDR3: TGTGCCAGCAGTGCTAGCGGGGACACCGGGGAGCTGTTTTTT.

The chain couples TRBV29-1 to TRBJ1-5; D remains ambiguous. The V end was cut by 7 bases, the J end by 5 bases, with 18 bases between. CDR3 size: 14 residues. CDR1 is SQVTM, CDR2 ANQGSEA, per germline. CDR3 residues: CSALLRAADQPQHF. The CDR3 bases are TGCAGCGCCCTCCTGCGGGCAGCGGATCAGCCCCAGCATTTT.

The genes are TRBV11-1 and TRBJ2-3; the match to TRBD2 covers 7 bases. Germline CDR1 and CDR2: SGHAT and FQDESV (reference sequence). J was trimmed by 6 bases and V by 6 bases; bases with no gene match: 12. The length of the CDR3 is 15 residues. The CDR3 is CASRRDRGRGDTQYF. As DNA, the CDR3 is TGTGCCAGCAGGAGGGACCGCGGGAGAGGGGATACGCAGTATTTT.

V is TRBV9 and J is TRBJ2-2, with 8 bases matching TRBD2. From germline, CDR1 is SGDLS and CDR2 YYNGEE. The V and J ends lost 3 bases and 6 bases, in that order; junction bases with no gene match: 10. CDR3 length: 16 amino acids. The CDR3 bases are TGTGCCAGCAGCGACCCTGGCGGGGGGCTTCCCGGGGAGCTGTTTTTT. Protein product: CASSDPGGGLPGELFF.

The chain couples TRBV5-1 to TRBJ1-2; tentative D call: TRBD1 (5 bases). Germline values: CDR1 SGHRS, CDR2 YFSETQ. V was pared by 2 bases and J by 1 base, with 9 bases between. This CDR3 region has 14 residues. CDR3 in DNA: TGCGCCAGCAGCTTCCCAGGGAATAACTATGGCTACACCTTC. Residues: CASSFPGNNYGYTF.

Here the CDR3 reads CASSLAQGVTYEQYF. CDR3 DNA: TGTGCCAGCAGCTTAGCGCAGGGGGTAACCTACGAGCAGTACTTC. This sequence joins TRBV11-2 and TRBJ2-7; 7 nucleotides align to TRBD1. CDR3 length: 15 amino acids. Germline trimming cut 1 base from V and 2 bases from J; bases unmatched to any gene: 5. Per the germline V gene, CDR1 is SGHAT and CDR2 is FQNNGV. Based on the CDR3 plus reference TRBV11-2 and TRBJ2-7, the full variable domain is EAGVAQSPRYKIIEKRQSVAFWCNPISGHATLYWYQQILGQGPKLLIQFQNNGVVDDSQLPKDRFSAERLKGVDSTLKIQPAKLEDSAVYLCASSLAQGVTYEQYFGPGTRLTVT.

The chain recombines TRBV6-5 with TRBJ1-4; D possibly corresponds to TRBD1 (6 bases). CDR1 and CDR2 from the germline V gene are MNHEY and SVGAGI. CDR3 size: 15 residues. The V and J ends lost 2 bases and 7 bases respectively, with 14 bases between them. The CDR3 spells CASSYVSGEGEKLFF. CDR3 in DNA: TGTGCCAGCAGTTACGTCTCAGGGGAAGGTGAAAAACTGTTTTTT.

This clone was seen a few times. This chain links TRBV18 with TRBJ2-1; TRBD1 might be the D (6 bases). Germline V gene data show CDR1 as KGHSH and CDR2 as LQKENI. V shed 2 bases and J shed 6 bases, with 14 bases lying between them. The CDR3 contains 15 residues. Written as DNA, the CDR3 is TGTGCCAGCTCACCAAGGGCAGGGGCTAGCAATGAGCAGTTCTTC. This gives the protein CASSPRAGASNEQFF.

The V and J genes are TRBV13 and TRBJ2-1; 11 bases align to TRBD1. The CDR3 is made up of 13 amino acids. Germline V lookup: CDR1 PRHDT, CDR2 FYEKMQ (reference sequence). V lost 5 bases, J lost 7 bases, and 1 base stayed unmatched. In nucleotides, the CDR3 is TGTGCCAGCAGCAGGGACAGGGGGAATGAGCAGTTCTTC. Translation gives CASSRDRGNEQFF.